One sample yielded the 13 T cell receptor beta chains listed below, sequenced in a study of shared T cell receptors in the human thymus. Repertoires were generated with immunoSEQ multiplex PCR, while TCRdb's copy carries only in-frame clones and drops some. The sample records approximately 490,000 clones, 75% to 85% being singletons. This sample also appeared in a second study, on human thymus T cells.

Sequencing was carried out using thymocytes. These receptors were obtained from a boy under three years old with a congenital heart defect.

The gene calls are TRBV11-2 and TRBJ2-1; perhaps TRBD2 as D (6 bases). The CDR3 is 14 residues long. CDR1 and CDR2 from the germline V gene are SGHAT and FQNNGV. Deletions cut 1 base from V and 4 bases from J, with 8 bases between. The CDR3 spells CASSLAGSYNEQFF. The CDR3 DNA sequence: TGTGCCAGCAGCTTAGCCGGGAGTTACAATGAGCAGTTCTTC.

This rearrangement joins TRBV7-2 to TRBJ1-1; maybe TRBD1 (6 bases). Trimming stripped 3 bases from V and 1 base from J, with 15 bases between. CDR3 size: 16 residues. Germline V gene sequence: CDR1 SGHTA, CDR2 FQGNSA. This CDR3 is CASSFRYRVRNTEAFF. The CDR3 DNA reads TGTGCCAGCAGCTTCCGTTACAGGGTTCGGAACACTGAAGCTTTCTTT.

The chain uses TRBV28 and TRBJ2-1, with no clear D. Germline-derived CDR1 and CDR2 are MDHEN and SYDVKM. This CDR3 comprises 16 residues. V was pared by 1 base and J by 0 bases, with 10 bases between. The CDR3 sequence: CASSLFRADSYNEQFF. CDR3 DNA: TGTGCCAGCAGTTTATTCCGCGCTGACTCCTACAATGAGCAGTTCTTC.

The chain couples TRBV7-6 to TRBJ2-3; D might be TRBD1 (5 bases). CDR3 size: 14 residues. The germline CDR1 and CDR2 sequences are SGHVS and FNYEAQ. Trimming cost V 7 bases and J 2 bases, with 13 bases left between them. The DNA of the CDR3 is TGTGCCAGCACCCGGACACTCGTCACAGATACGCAGTATTTT. Its translation: CASTRTLVTDTQYF.

This clone was detected only once. The gene calls are TRBV6-5 and TRBJ1-5, with TRBD1 identical over 7 bases. The CDR3 sequence is 14 residues long. Germline-derived CDR1 and CDR2 are MNHEY and SVGAGI. V shed 0 bases and J 7 bases; nucleotides not matched to a gene: 3. This CDR3 is CASSYSQGGQPQHF. In DNA form, the CDR3 reads TGTGCCAGCAGTTACTCGCAGGGGGGACAGCCCCAGCATTTT.

The chain has TRBV6-1 and TRBJ1-5, with D perhaps TRBD1 (5 bases). Germline V gives CDR1 MNHNS, CDR2 SASEGT. Trimming shortened V by 7 bases and J by 7 bases, and 20 bases separated the two germline ends. The CDR3 is made up of 15 amino acids. CDR3 residues: CASMLGLPDSQPQHF. The CDR3 nucleotides are TGTGCCAGCATGTTGGGACTACCGGACTCCCAGCCCCAGCATTTT.

This CDR3 reads CASSFGSGSFTGELFF. Written as DNA, the CDR3 is TGTGCCAGCAGCTTCGGGAGCGGGAGCTTCACCGGGGAGCTGTTTTTT. The rearrangement joins TRBV11-2 to TRBJ2-2, with 8 bases lining up with TRBD2. The ends lost 3 bases at V and 4 bases at J; junction bases unmatched: 7. CDR1 and CDR2 (germline): SGHAT, FQNNGV. CDR3 length equals 16 residues.

The V and J genes are TRBV25-1 and TRBJ2-1; 16 bases map to TRBD2. Per germline, CDR1 MGHDK and CDR2 SYGVNS. CDR3 length: 17 amino acids. Trimming took 4 bases from V and 7 from J; bases not matched to a gene: 7. The CDR3 DNA sequence: TGTGCCAGCAGTGCCCTGGGACTAGCGGGAGGGCCGAATGAGCAGTTCTTC. It is translated as CASSALGLAGGPNEQFF.

This clone was observed once. CDR3: CASSDGLLAGGPDTQYF. The DNA for the CDR3 is TGTGCCAGCAGTGACGGGTTACTAGCGGGAGGGCCGGATACGCAGTATTTT. The chain joins TRBV28 to TRBJ2-3; TRBD2 matches at 13 bases. Germline loops: CDR1 MDHEN, CDR2 SYDVKM. Trimming cost V 5 bases and J 6 bases; bases outside gene matches: 11. There are 17 residues in the CDR3.

This clone has only a few counts. V gene TRBV7-2 combines with J gene TRBJ2-4; D possibly corresponds to TRBD2 (7 bases). Germline lookup yields CDR1 SGHTA and CDR2 FQGNSA. The germline V and J ends were trimmed by 1 base and 8 bases, with 18 bases remaining between them. This CDR3 is 16 amino acids long. The CDR3 region is CASSLGAGERGDIQYF. The CDR3 region has the DNA TGTGCCAGCAGCTTAGGTGCGGGGGAGAGGGGGGACATTCAGTACTTC.

The chain combines TRBV4-2 with TRBJ2-1; 9 nucleotides line up with TRBD2. This CDR3 comprises 16 residues. Trimming cost V 0 bases and J 7 bases; bases outside gene matches: 7. The germline CDR1 and CDR2 sequences are LGHNA and YNFKEQ. DNA for the CDR3: TGTGCCAGCAGCCAAGATTCGGGGACTAGCTTTAATGAGCAGTTCTTC. It is translated as CASSQDSGTSFNEQFF.

The V and J genes are TRBV19 and TRBJ2-1, with 8 bases identical to TRBD2. The CDR3 covers 16 residues. The junction had 9 bases not matched to a gene; V was cut back by 3 bases and J by 5 bases. Germline V gene data show CDR1 as LNHDA and CDR2 as SQIVND (reference sequence). In DNA, the CDR3 is TGTGCCAGTAGTATCCTAGCGGGCGAGGGGCACAATGAGCAGTTCTTC. It yields the protein CASSILAGEGHNEQFF.

The CDR3: CAWSYPSGRVPQFF. The CDR3 coding sequence is TGTGCCTGGAGTTATCCTAGCGGGAGAGTGCCGCAGTTCTTC. V usage is TRBV30 and J usage is TRBJ2-1; TRBD2 matches 10 bases. In germline, CDR1 is GTSNPN, CDR2 SVGIG (reference sequence). The CDR3 length is 14 residues. The ends lost 2 bases at V and 12 bases at J; junction bases unmatched: 10.